This T cell receptor (beta chain) emerged from a study of T cell responses to AZD1222 COVID-19 vaccine. Background on the study: Recipients boosted at about 4 weeks or about 12 weeks are pooled. Notes on the study in general: Seropositive at baseline were only six AZD1222 recipients. Across spike, vaccine-associated CD4 TCRs were found, dominant at 160-218 and 743-854. Repertoire sampling happened only post peak T cell response.

Generated by immunoSEQ multiplex PCR, the TCRdb table keeps only in-frame clones and is missing some. This table holds 180,000 or so clones, around 94% found once. Only one count was recorded for this clone. No antigen is known for it. V was cut by 7 bases and J by 0 bases, with 13 bases left in between. The V gene's germline CDR1 is LNHDA and CDR2 SQIVND (reference sequence). This CDR3 is built from 15 residues. The J gene is TRBJ2-1, the V gene TRBV19; D may match TRBD1 or TRBD2 (5 bases each). Material: peripheral blood, obtained on day 0 of AZD1222 vaccination. This TCR was sampled from an adult in good health. CDR3 sequence: CASNGALSSYNEQFF. CDR3 coding DNA: TGTGCCAGTAACGGGGCTCTTAGCTCCTACAATGAGCAGTTCTTC.